Reported below is one T cell receptor beta chain. This clonotype was seen repeatedly, ten times or more. The specificity of this receptor is unknown. Base-call qualities are not available, and no considerably larger clone is one nucleotide away. The data stem from a study of T-cell reconstitution after alpha-beta-depleted transplantation in children (dated by TCRdb to the mid-2010s). In the study overall: T-cell immune reconstitution after TCRalphabeta/CD19-depleted allogeneic hematopoietic cell transplantation in children was quantitatively tracked in the study by means of TCR repertoire profiling.

Library preparation was by PCR. Data came from an Illumina HiSeq 2500. TCR libraries were prepared with molecular barcoding, using unique molecular identifiers to normalize TCRbeta repertoire quantification. Using fastp trimming at Q25 and MiXCR clonotype assembly, TCRdb reanalyzed the public sequencing data and kept in-frame beta chains. Each entry merges the rows of one CDR3 protein and shows their most common DNA and genes. Recorded for this sample are 170,000 or so distinct CDR3 sequences; about 6.4% of them occurred a single time. Around 3% of the sample comes from the top ten. From the cysteine through the phenylalanine, the CDR3 covers 14 amino acids. The DNA shown is the 42-base CDR3, in frame from base 1. V is cut back by 5 bases and J by 5 bases, with 8 bases in the junction unmatched.

The receptor comes from a human donor who donated a stem cell graft to a child with Wiskott-Aldrich syndrome. The sequencing used PBMCs from the stem cell graft donor, collected from the stem cell graft. The chain couples TRBV12-3 or TRBV12-4 to TRBJ2-7; 8 bases in the middle match TRBD1. CDR3 reads: CASSMDRATNEQYF. The DNA is TGTGCCAGCAGTATGGACAGGGCGACCAACGAGCAGTACTTC.